This T cell receptor beta chain stems from a study of prognosis after radiotherapy for stage I lung cancer. About the study: Stage I non-small cell lung cancer cases were enrolled from 2018 through early 2019. Study-level findings and limits: Lower Shannon entropy values were found after stereotactic body radiation therapy in patients who developed distant metastases.

CDR1 and CDR2 from the germline V gene are GTSNPN and SVGIG (reference sequence). CDR3 length: 12 amino acids. Trimming stripped 5 bases from V and 7 bases from J, with 15 bases between. From genomic DNA, two-round multiplex PCR was used to amplify TCR beta CDR3. First-round PCR amplification was performed with primers specific to each TRBV and TRBJ gene. One entry per CDR3 protein results from TCRdb running MiXCR on the multiplex PCR reads. Among fewer than 30,000 distinct CDR3 sequences, roughly 46% were seen once, and the ten largest hold under 15%. This clonotype has at least ten counts. Its matching antigen is unknown.

V and J are TRBV30 and TRBJ2-7, with a tentative D call TRBD1 (6 bases). The sequence came from a donor of 50 years or more with non-small cell lung cancer. Sequenced here: PBMCs, sampled before or after stereotactic body radiation therapy (not recorded which). The CDR3 bases are TGTGCCTGGGCCCGCGACAGGAGAGAGCAGTACTTC. This sequence encodes CAWARDRREQYF.